This T cell receptor beta chain stems from a study of T cells in Graves' hyperthyroidism and ophthalmopathy. Across the whole study: Prior to any treatment, at the point of initial diagnosis, peripheral blood was collected.

RNA transcripts provided the source from which TCR beta CDR3 regions were amplified. HTBI primers were employed in a first-round RT-PCR of the TCR CDR3. Using its own MiXCR run on the multiplex PCR reads, TCRdb lists one record per CDR3 protein. Of some 510,000 distinct CDR3 sequences in the sample, 20% to 25% are singletons; the top ten hold about 30%. In this sample, this clonotype turned up many times. The germline V and J ends were trimmed by 1 base and 1 base, with 16 bases remaining between them. Germline V gene sequence: CDR1 SQVTM, CDR2 ANQGSEA. The CDR3 length is 16 residues. Sequenced sample: blood. This clonotype was sampled from a man aged 18 to 30 with Graves' hyperthyroidism. This sequence joins TRBV29-1 and TRBJ1-1; a weak D match, TRBD1 (6 bases). The CDR3 DNA reads TGCAGCGTTGAAGGGGGGCAACAGGGAAGGAACACTGAAGCTTTCTTT. It is translated as CSVEGGQQGRNTEAFF.